The rows below give T cell receptor beta chains drawn from one sample of a study of sequential checkpoint blockade in melanoma. TCRdb keeps only in-frame clones here, not all; method: immunoSEQ multiplex PCR. There are 8,000 or so clones in the sample; more than 90% occur only once, and about 15% lies in the top ten. Sequenced material: CD8+ T cells sorted from blood (inferred from file names), taken from a patient given nivolumab and ipilimumab in sequence. These receptors originate from a human donor with melanoma. The CDR3 runs from the conserved cysteine through the conserved F or W. Each record gives: clone size, D gene, V gene, J gene, CDR3 DNA, CDR3 protein. The D gene is left open where the match is weak. Some rows have no size entry. The others give once, few or many, or a class for an expanded clone.

clone_size: NA; d_call: TRBD2; v_call: TRBV28; j_call: TRBJ2-7; cdr3_nt: TGTGCCAGCAGTTCCACCACTACTAGCGGAGGTGTCTCCTACGAGCAGTACTTC; cdr3_aa: CASSSTTTSGGVSYEQYF
clone_size: NA; d_call: TRBD1; v_call: TRBV7-9; j_call: TRBJ2-7; cdr3_nt: TGTGCCAGCAGATCCGGGGACAGCCTCCCCTACGAGCAGTACTTC; cdr3_aa: CASRSGDSLPYEQYF
clone_size: NA; d_call: NA; v_call: TRBV27; j_call: TRBJ1-1; cdr3_nt: TGTGCCAGCAGTTCGTATCTGAACACTGAAGCTTTCTTT; cdr3_aa: CASSSYLNTEAFF
clone_size: NA; d_call: TRBD1; v_call: TRBV13; j_call: TRBJ2-1; cdr3_nt: TGTGCCAGCAGCTCGACAGGGTCCTCCTCCAGTGAGCAGTTCTTC; cdr3_aa: CASSSTGSSSSEQFF
clone_size: NA; d_call: NA; v_call: TRBV9; j_call: TRBJ2-7; cdr3_nt: TGTGCCAGCAGTGCACAGGGATCCGAGCAGTACTTC; cdr3_aa: CASSAQGSEQYF
clone_size: few; d_call: NA; v_call: TRBV13; j_call: TRBJ2-7; cdr3_nt: TGTGCCAGCAGCCCAATAGCGACCTACGAGCAGTACTTC; cdr3_aa: CASSPIATYEQYF
clone_size: NA; d_call: TRBD1; v_call: TRBV5-1; j_call: TRBJ1-3; cdr3_nt: TGCGCCAGCAGCTTGGACAGGGGCTCTGGAAACACCATATATTTT; cdr3_aa: CASSLDRGSGNTIYF
clone_size: once; d_call: TRBD2; v_call: TRBV7-9; j_call: TRBJ2-1; cdr3_nt: TGTGCCAGCAGCTTACCGGGACTACTTCATGAGCAGTTCTTC; cdr3_aa: CASSLPGLLHEQFF
clone_size: NA; d_call: TRBD1; v_call: TRBV7-3; j_call: TRBJ2-7; cdr3_nt: TGTGCCAGCAGCGAAGGGACAGGGCCTAGCGACGAGCAGTACTTC; cdr3_aa: CASSEGTGPSDEQYF
clone_size: NA; d_call: TRBD1; v_call: TRBV28; j_call: TRBJ1-5; cdr3_nt: TGTGCCAGCAGACCAGGGGGTCATCAGCCCCAGCATTTT; cdr3_aa: CASRPGGHQPQHF
clone_size: NA; d_call: NA; v_call: TRBV9; j_call: TRBJ2-7; cdr3_nt: TGTGCCAGCAGCGTAGCTTGGACCGGGAATTACGAGCAGTACTTC; cdr3_aa: CASSVAWTGNYEQYF
clone_size: NA; d_call: TRBD1; v_call: TRBV6-5; j_call: TRBJ2-2; cdr3_nt: TGTGCCAGCAGTTACTCGGCAGGGGGCAACGGGGAGCTGTTTTTT; cdr3_aa: CASSYSAGGNGELFF
clone_size: NA; d_call: NA; v_call: TRBV28; j_call: TRBJ2-7; cdr3_nt: TGTGCCAGCAGTCCCGGTTACTACGAGCAGTACTTC; cdr3_aa: CASSPGYYEQYF
clone_size: once; d_call: NA; v_call: TRBV6-1; j_call: TRBJ1-2; cdr3_nt: TGTGCCAGCAGTGAAGTCGGTAGGGGTGGCTACACCTTC; cdr3_aa: CASSEVGRGGYTF
clone_size: NA; d_call: NA; v_call: TRBV27; j_call: TRBJ2-7; cdr3_nt: TGTGCCAGCAGTTTATACGGCAGGGGTTACGAGCAGTACTTC; cdr3_aa: CASSLYGRGYEQYF
clone_size: NA; d_call: NA; v_call: TRBV4-2; j_call: TRBJ2-2; cdr3_nt: TGTGCCAGCAGTTCGTCGAACACCGGGGAGCTGTTTTTT; cdr3_aa: CASSSSNTGELFF
clone_size: once; d_call: NA; v_call: TRBV4-2; j_call: TRBJ2-7; cdr3_nt: TGTGCCAGCAGCCAGACAGCGCGGGGAGCAACTCACGAGCAGTACTTC; cdr3_aa: CASSQTARGATHEQYF
clone_size: NA; d_call: NA; v_call: TRBV30; j_call: TRBJ1-1; cdr3_nt: TGTGCCTGGGGTGGACAGATGAACACTGAAGCTTTCTTT; cdr3_aa: CAWGGQMNTEAFF
clone_size: NA; d_call: NA; v_call: TRBV21-1; j_call: TRBJ1-4; cdr3_nt: TGTGCCAGCATTCTTCGGGGGGGTAATGAAAAACTGTTTTTT; cdr3_aa: CASILRGGNEKLFF
clone_size: NA; d_call: NA; v_call: TRBV27; j_call: TRBJ2-7; cdr3_nt: TGTGCCAGCCGACTCGCGGGGGCGCTATACGAGCAGTACTTC; cdr3_aa: CASRLAGALYEQYF
clone_size: once; d_call: NA; v_call: TRBV29-1; j_call: TRBJ2-1; cdr3_nt: TGCGCGGGGCCCCACCGAACCTACAATGAGCAGTTCTTC; cdr3_aa: CAGPHRTYNEQFF
clone_size: NA; d_call: TRBD2; v_call: TRBV9; j_call: TRBJ2-1; cdr3_nt: TGTGCCAGCAGCATCTCAAATCTAGCGGGAGATTCCTACAATGAGCAGTTCTTC; cdr3_aa: CASSISNLAGDSYNEQFF
clone_size: once; d_call: NA; v_call: TRBV2; j_call: TRBJ2-7; cdr3_nt: TGTGCCAGCATGGCAGTATCCTACGAGCAGTACTTC; cdr3_aa: CASMAVSYEQYF
clone_size: once; d_call: TRBD1; v_call: TRBV4-2; j_call: TRBJ1-5; cdr3_nt: TGTGCCAGCAGCCAAGTACAGGGGTTTAATCAGCCCCAGCATTTT; cdr3_aa: CASSQVQGFNQPQHF
clone_size: NA; d_call: TRBD1; v_call: TRBV4-1; j_call: TRBJ2-7; cdr3_nt: TGCGCCAGCAGCCCGGGACAGTTTTCCTACGAGCAGTACTTC; cdr3_aa: CASSPGQFSYEQYF
clone_size: NA; d_call: NA; v_call: TRBV30; j_call: TRBJ1-1; cdr3_nt: TGTGCCTGGATTACATGGACAAACACTGAAGCTTTCTTT; cdr3_aa: CAWITWTNTEAFF
clone_size: NA; d_call: TRBD1; v_call: TRBV5-4; j_call: TRBJ1-2; cdr3_nt: TGTGCCAGCAGCTTGGGGGGACAGGGATTTAACTATGGCTACACCTTC; cdr3_aa: CASSLGGQGFNYGYTF
clone_size: NA; d_call: NA; v_call: TRBV27; j_call: TRBJ2-7; cdr3_nt: TGTGCCAGCAGAGACACTCGAACAGCATACGAGCAGTACTTC; cdr3_aa: CASRDTRTAYEQYF
clone_size: NA; d_call: NA; v_call: TRBV27; j_call: TRBJ2-2; cdr3_nt: TGTGCCAGCACCGCTTTGGGAGCCCGGGCCCCGACCCCCGGGGAGCTGTTTTTT; cdr3_aa: CASTALGARAPTPGELFF
clone_size: NA; d_call: NA; v_call: TRBV4-2; j_call: TRBJ1-2; cdr3_nt: TGTGCCAGCAGCCAAGATTATAGCGTGCCCAACTATGGCTACACCTTC; cdr3_aa: CASSQDYSVPNYGYTF
clone_size: NA; d_call: TRBD1; v_call: TRBV7-9; j_call: TRBJ1-1; cdr3_nt: TGTGCCAGCAGCCACAGGGGAACTGAAGCTTTCTTT; cdr3_aa: CASSHRGTEAFF
clone_size: NA; d_call: TRBD1; v_call: TRBV6-5; j_call: TRBJ1-2; cdr3_nt: TGTGCCAGCAGTTACTCAGGGGGCTCCTACTATGGCTACACCTTC; cdr3_aa: CASSYSGGSYYGYTF
clone_size: NA; d_call: NA; v_call: TRBV19; j_call: TRBJ2-7; cdr3_nt: TGTGCCAGTAGTGTCGGGATCCCGGGCGAGCAGTACTTC; cdr3_aa: CASSVGIPGEQYF
clone_size: once; d_call: NA; v_call: TRBV7-2; j_call: TRBJ2-7; cdr3_nt: TGTGCCAGCAGCGGTCAGGACTTTTCCTACGAGCAGTACTTC; cdr3_aa: CASSGQDFSYEQYF
clone_size: NA; d_call: TRBD1; v_call: TRBV9; j_call: TRBJ1-2; cdr3_nt: TGTGCCAGCAGCCCCGGGGGGGAGGGGGCTAGCTATGGCTACACCTTC; cdr3_aa: CASSPGGEGASYGYTF
clone_size: NA; d_call: NA; v_call: TRBV6-5; j_call: TRBJ1-2; cdr3_nt: TGTGCCAGCAGCACGGGAATCCCTGGCTACACCTTC; cdr3_aa: CASSTGIPGYTF
clone_size: NA; d_call: TRBD2; v_call: TRBV27; j_call: TRBJ2-7; cdr3_nt: TGTGCCAGCAGCTGGACTAGCGGGACGATATACGAGCAGTACTTC; cdr3_aa: CASSWTSGTIYEQYF
clone_size: once; d_call: TRBD2; v_call: TRBV28; j_call: TRBJ2-7; cdr3_nt: TGTGCCAGCAGCCGAACTAGCGAAGGATACGAGCAGTACTTC; cdr3_aa: CASSRTSEGYEQYF
clone_size: once; d_call: NA; v_call: TRBV12-1; j_call: TRBJ1-5; cdr3_nt: TGTGCCAGCAGCTTTAACGTTGACAGTAACAATCAGCCCCAGCATTTT; cdr3_aa: CASSFNVDSNNQPQHF
clone_size: NA; d_call: NA; v_call: TRBV19; j_call: TRBJ2-1; cdr3_nt: TGTGCCAGTAGTCTTGAGACAGGGTTCGGTCTAGCGGGCCAAGACTCCTACAATGAGCAGTTCTTC; cdr3_aa: CASSLETGFGLAGQDSYNEQFF
clone_size: NA; d_call: NA; v_call: TRBV19; j_call: TRBJ1-1; cdr3_nt: TGTGCCAGCACACCACGAGGGACAACCATTCTCGGGGACACTGAAGCTTTCTTT; cdr3_aa: CASTPRGTTILGDTEAFF
clone_size: NA; d_call: NA; v_call: TRBV19; j_call: TRBJ2-7; cdr3_nt: TGTGCCAGTAGTATTCGGGACTCCCAACCGTACGAGCAGTACTTC; cdr3_aa: CASSIRDSQPYEQYF
clone_size: NA; d_call: TRBD2; v_call: TRBV9; j_call: TRBJ2-7; cdr3_nt: TGTGCCAGCAGCGTAGCTCCTAGCGGGAGTGGTGGGGGCCACGAGCAGTACTTC; cdr3_aa: CASSVAPSGSGGGHEQYF
clone_size: NA; d_call: TRBD1; v_call: TRBV13; j_call: TRBJ1-2; cdr3_nt: TGTGCCAGCAGCAAGGACAGGGAGGAGTATGGCTACACCTTC; cdr3_aa: CASSKDREEYGYTF